Detailed here is one T cell receptor (beta chain). This clone was observed once. The clone's antigen remains unknown. It has no much larger one-base neighbor in the sample; base qualities were not kept. The library was built by means of the immunoSEQ multiplex PCR assay. Here the immuneACCESS table is served through TCRdb, limited to in-frame sequences with V and J called. Missing clones are a known gap in these copies; in checked studies unresolved V genes cover under half, and the rest lacks a known reason. In this sample the table shows tens of thousands of clones, around 94% of which occur a single time. The ten largest clones add up to around 0.86% of the sample. These data are taken from a study of T cell changes during pregnancy in multiple sclerosis (dated by TCRdb to about 2019). About the study as a whole: The study looked at changes in the T cell repertoire across pregnancy in women with multiple sclerosis.

The TCR sequence derives from a female donor with multiple sclerosis, enrolled in a pregnancy study. The specimen comprised peripheral blood, sampled in the third trimester of pregnancy.

The CDR3 protein is CASYGFATSSGNTIYF. The DNA reads as follows: TGTGCCAGCTACGGGTTTGCCACAAGCTCTGGAAACACCATATATTTT. The chain was built from TRBV2 and TRBJ1-3; the D gene cannot be named for sure. The germline V gene sets CDR1 to SNHLY and CDR2 to FYNNEI. V is reduced by 8 bases and J by 0 bases, leaving a spacing of 17 bases between them. The CDR3, cysteine through phenylalanine, is 16 amino acids long. Only the CDR3 region is kept as DNA, spanning 48 bases read in frame from base 1.